The 32 T cell receptor beta chains below come from one sample, sequenced in a study of technical replicates of blood from a handful of donors (dated by TCRdb to about 2017). Libraries were prepared through the immunoSEQ multiplex PCR assay. Not all clones reach the TCRdb copy of this immuneACCESS table, which keeps in-frame sequences only. Checked studies attribute under half of the gap to unresolved V genes and leave the rest unexplained. Recorded for this sample are approximately 11,000 clones; 90% to 95% of them occurred a single time. The ten largest clonotypes hold approximately 6.5% of the sample. Sequencing was performed on PBMCs. These receptors all stem from a human donor in good health.

The sample holds a few counts of this clone. V is TRBV27 and J is TRBJ2-7; a possible D gene is TRBD1 (6 bases). Trimming shortened V by 2 bases and J by 2 bases, and 16 bases separated the two germline ends. CDR1 and CDR2 (germline): MNHEY, SMNVEV (reference sequence). This CDR3 has 16 residues. The CDR3 protein is CASSLRGETGTYEQYF. DNA of the CDR3: TGTGCCAGCAGTTTACGAGGGGAGACAGGAACCTACGAGCAGTACTTC.

The chain has TRBV28 and TRBJ2-1; 9 bases match TRBD2. This CDR3 has 21 amino acids. Germline-derived CDR1 and CDR2 are MDHEN and SYDVKM. V lost 2 bases to trimming and J lost 4 bases; unmatched junction nucleotides: 21. The CDR3 loop reads CASSLRRGLAAPLPLYNEQFF. The CDR3 DNA sequence: TGTGCCAGCAGTTTAAGGCGGGGACTAGCCGCCCCACTTCCTCTTTACAATGAGCAGTTCTTC.

The chain combines TRBV11-2 with TRBJ1-1; 7 bases map to TRBD1. From germline, CDR1 is SGHAT and CDR2 FQNNGV. Losses at the gene ends were 5 bases for V and 5 bases for J; bases not matched to a gene: 8. The CDR3 contains 14 residues. CDR3 coding DNA: TGTGCCAGCAGCCTCGTTAACAGGGGAACTGAAGCTTTCTTT. It encodes CASSLVNRGTEAFF.

The V and J genes are TRBV5-1 and TRBJ2-7; TRBD2 agrees at 9 bases. The V segment lost 0 bases and the J segment 0 bases; nucleotides outside the gene matches: 10. The length of the CDR3 is 18 residues. The V gene's germline CDR1 is SGHRS and CDR2 YFSETQ. CDR3 sequence reads: CASSLAHIAGESSYEQYF. In DNA, the CDR3 is TGCGCCAGCAGCTTGGCGCATATAGCGGGAGAGTCCTCCTACGAGCAGTACTTC.

This clone was picked up one time. The gene calls are TRBV2 and TRBJ2-3; a possible D gene is TRBD2 (6 bases). V shed 8 bases and J shed 0 bases, with 12 bases lying between them. Germline values: CDR1 SNHLY, CDR2 FYNNEI. The CDR3 is 14 amino acids. CDR3 protein: CASGGRTSTDTQYF. Here the CDR3 DNA reads TGTGCCAGCGGGGGGAGGACTAGCACAGATACGCAGTATTTT. The entire variable domain, with the rest obtained from reference TRBV2 and TRBJ2-3, is as follows: EPEVTQTPSHQVTQMGQEVILRCVPISNHLYFYWYRQILGQKVEFLVSFYNNEISEKSEIFDDQFSVERPDGSNFTLKIRSTKLEDSAMYFCASGGRTSTDTQYFGPGTRLTVL.

The chain is built from TRBV6-6 and TRBJ1-5; 9 nucleotides agree with TRBD1. Germline CDR1 and CDR2: MNHNY and SVGAGI (reference sequence). Trimming took 5 bases from V and 7 from J; bases not matched to a gene: 9. The CDR3 has 15 amino acids. DNA for the CDR3: TGTGCCAGCAGTCCCGGGACAGGGAGGAGGCAGCCCCAGCATTTT. It translates to CASSPGTGRRQPQHF.

The chain links TRBV5-1 to TRBJ2-1; 10 nucleotides agree with TRBD1. The CDR3 length is 16 residues. Germline trimming cut 0 bases from V and 2 bases from J; bases unmatched to any gene: 2. The germline V gene encodes CDR1 SGHRS and CDR2 YFSETQ. The CDR3 region is CASSLAGTGAYNEQFF. The CDR3 coding sequence is TGCGCCAGCAGCTTGGCAGGGACAGGGGCCTACAATGAGCAGTTCTTC.

V gene TRBV4-2 combines with J gene TRBJ2-1; tentatively, D is TRBD1 (6 bases). This CDR3 comprises 13 residues. Deletions cut 3 bases from V and 10 bases from J, with 13 bases between. Per germline, CDR1 LGHNA and CDR2 YNFKEQ. The CDR3 loop reads CASSHPDRGEQFF. As DNA, the CDR3 is TGTGCCAGCAGCCACCCGGACAGAGGGGAGCAGTTCTTC.

The chain links TRBV6-1 to TRBJ2-7, with 10 bases that match TRBD1. This CDR3 is built from 13 residues. Germline assignment: CDR1 MNHNS and CDR2 SASEGT. The trim removed 3 bases at V and 5 bases at J, leaving 1 base unmatched. The DNA of the CDR3 is TGTGCCAGCAGTGAGGGACAGGGGAACGAGCAGTACTTC. Its protein is CASSEGQGNEQYF.

CDR3 protein: CASSLSLSTDTQYF. The DNA for the CDR3 is TGTGCCAGCAGCTTGTCTCTTAGCACAGATACGCAGTATTTT. This chain connects TRBV11-2 to TRBJ2-3; D uncertain. The CDR3 sequence is 14 residues long. From germline, CDR1 is SGHAT and CDR2 FQNNGV. Trimming removed 3 bases from V and 0 bases from J, with 7 bases in between.

The rearrangement joins TRBV6-1 to TRBJ2-3; tentatively, D is TRBD1 (6 bases). The germline V and J ends were trimmed by 7 bases and 5 bases, with 16 bases remaining between them. CDR1 is MNHNS, CDR2 SASEGT, per germline. There are 14 residues in the CDR3. CDR3 amino acids: CASTYTDSQDTQYF. CDR3 nucleotides: TGTGCCAGCACATACACGGACAGCCAAGATACGCAGTATTTT.

The chain carries TRBV5-1 and TRBJ1-5, with TRBD1 matching 7 bases. The CDR3 extends over 16 amino acids. Looked up from germline, CDR1 is SGHRS and CDR2 is YFSETQ. V was pared by 0 bases and J by 1 base, with 4 bases of the junction left unmatched. The CDR3 protein is CASSLGAGGSNQPQHF. CDR3 coding DNA: TGCGCCAGCAGCTTGGGTGCAGGGGGGAGCAATCAGCCCCAGCATTTT.

The V and J genes are TRBV18 and TRBJ2-1; the D is unclear. Trimming took 0 bases from V and 7 from J, leaving 13 bases between them. This CDR3 spans 15 amino acids. In germline, CDR1 is KGHSH, CDR2 LQKENI. The CDR3 region is CASSPPGEFGNEQFF. The CDR3 nucleotides are TGTGCCAGCTCACCACCGGGCGAGTTTGGTAATGAGCAGTTCTTC.

The J gene is TRBJ2-7, the V gene TRBV7-2, with D tentatively TRBD1 (6 bases). V gave up 1 base and J gave up 6 bases, with 13 bases separating them. The CDR3 sequence is 14 residues long. CDR1 is SGHTA, CDR2 FQGNSA, per germline. CDR3 sequence reads: CASSLGQGSGEQYF. The CDR3 nucleotides are TGTGCCAGCAGCTTAGGGCAGGGGAGTGGCGAGCAGTACTTC. Supplemented by reference TRBV7-2 and TRBJ2-7, the full variable domain reads GAGVSQSPSNKVTEKGKDVELRCDPISGHTALYWYRQSLGQGLEFLIYFQGNSAPDKSGLPSDRFSAERTGGSVSTLTIQRTQQEDSAVYLCASSLGQGSGEQYFGPGTRLTVT.

The rearrangement joins TRBV9 to TRBJ2-3, with TRBD2 matching 10 bases. Per germline, CDR1 SGDLS and CDR2 YYNGEE. The CDR3 is 16 amino acids. After removal of 0 bases from V and 3 bases from J, the junction contained 4 bases not matched to a gene. CDR3 bases: TGTGCCAGCAGCGTAGGGGCTAGCGGGAGTACAGATACGCAGTATTTT. It encodes CASSVGASGSTDTQYF.

The chain recombines TRBV7-9 with TRBJ2-5; D unclear. This CDR3 is 15 amino acids long. V gave up 8 bases and J gave up 2 bases, with 18 bases separating them. Germline V gives CDR1 SEHNR, CDR2 FQNEAQ (reference sequence). CDR3 loop: CASLPRKAAQETQYF. The CDR3 region has the DNA TGTGCCAGCCTCCCCCGTAAGGCGGCACAAGAGACCCAGTACTTC.

The chain's CDR3 is CSVLVDRGLGEQYF. The CDR3 DNA follows: TGCAGCGTTCTTGTGGACAGGGGGCTAGGGGAGCAGTACTTC. The chain carries TRBV29-1 and TRBJ2-7; 11 nucleotides match TRBD1. Trimming removed 5 bases from V and 7 bases from J; junction bases left unmatched: 10. The length of the CDR3 is 14 residues. Per germline, CDR1 SQVTM and CDR2 ANQGSEA.

This clone appeared once. The gene calls are TRBV30 and TRBJ2-3; maybe TRBD1 (5 bases). This CDR3 region has 14 residues. The germline gives CDR1 GTSNPN, CDR2 SVGIG (reference sequence). CDR3 protein: CASGRAGRTDTQYF. The CDR3 coding sequence is TGTGCTTCAGGTCGGGCAGGGCGGACAGATACGCAGTATTTT.

The genes are TRBV10-1 and TRBJ2-3; 8 bases are shared with TRBD2. CDR1 is WNHNN, CDR2 SYGVQD, per germline (reference sequence). V was clipped by 3 bases and J by 3 bases; unmatched bases: 2. This CDR3 has 14 residues. In nucleotides, the CDR3 is TGCGCCAGCAGTGATGCGGGAGGTACAGATACGCAGTATTTT. It translates to CASSDAGGTDTQYF.

J is TRBJ2-1 and V is TRBV10-3; 7 nucleotides agree with TRBD1. The germline gives CDR1 ENHRY, CDR2 SYGVKD. Trimming at V came to 7 bases and at J to 6 bases, leaving 6 bases not matched to a gene. There are 13 residues in the CDR3. DNA for the CDR3: TGTGCCATCACCCCGGCAGGGGGCAATGAGCAGTTCTTC. Residues: CAITPAGGNEQFF.

This sequence joins TRBV7-9 and TRBJ2-1, with TRBD2 identical over 12 bases. The J segment lost 6 bases and the V segment lost 5 bases, leaving 8 bases of the junction unmatched. The CDR3 is 16 residues long. Per germline, CDR1 SEHNR and CDR2 FQNEAQ (reference sequence). The CDR3 DNA reads as TGTGCCAGCAGCCCCCGACTAGCGGGAGATGGCAATGAGCAGTTCTTC. It specifies CASSPRLAGDGNEQFF.

This sequence joins TRBV30 and TRBJ1-2; D is unresolved. This CDR3 comprises 11 residues. Germline V gives CDR1 GTSNPN, CDR2 SVGIG (reference sequence). The ends were cut back, 5 bases at V and 11 bases at J, with 15 bases in the middle. This chain's CDR3 is CAWGPGGRYTF. DNA of the CDR3: TGTGCCTGGGGTCCGGGAGGGCGGTACACCTTC.

The chain joins TRBV29-1 to TRBJ2-7, with 10 bases that match TRBD2. CDR3 size: 13 residues. Germline V gives CDR1 SQVTM, CDR2 ANQGSEA. V lost 4 bases, J lost 6 bases, and 6 bases stayed unmatched. CDR3 in amino acids: CSVVELAGVEQYF. The CDR3 DNA reads TGCAGCGTTGTAGAGCTAGCGGGAGTCGAGCAGTACTTC.

The chain combines TRBV5-1 with TRBJ2-3; a weak D match, TRBD2 (5 bases). V dropped 2 bases and J dropped 1 base, with 8 bases sitting between them. CDR1 and CDR2 (germline): SGHRS, YFSETQ. The CDR3 sequence is 14 residues long. CDR3 sequence: CASSFGGGTDTQYF. The CDR3 DNA reads TGCGCCAGCAGCTTTGGAGGAGGCACAGATACGCAGTATTTT.

Only a few counts were recorded for this clone. The chain has TRBV7-9 and TRBJ2-5; a weak D match, TRBD1 (5 bases). The CDR3 totals 14 residues. CDR1 is SEHNR, CDR2 FQNEAQ, per germline (reference sequence). Trimming pared 3 bases from V and 4 bases from J, leaving 12 bases between. The CDR3 region has the DNA TGTGCCAGCAGCTTGGCAGGGTTGGTAGAGACCCAGTACTTC. Its translation: CASSLAGLVETQYF.

The V and J genes are TRBV15 and TRBJ1-2; D remains unclear. V lost 0 bases to trimming and J lost 0 bases, with 14 bases between them. The CDR3 runs to 17 residues. Looked up from germline, CDR1 is LNHNV and CDR2 is YYDKDF (reference sequence). CDR3 in DNA: TGTGCCACCAGCAGAGATCGGTCCAGGAGGACTAACTATGGCTACACCTTC. Its translation: CATSRDRSRRTNYGYTF. The whole variable domain, remainder taken from reference TRBV15 and TRBJ1-2, is DAMVIQNPRYQVTQFGKPVTLSCSQTLNHNVMYWYQQKSSQAPKLLFHYYDKDFNNEADTPDNFQSRRPNTSFCFLDIRSPGLGDTAMYLCATSRDRSRRTNYGYTFGSGTRLTVV.

The chain has TRBV6-1 and TRBJ2-1; TRBD1 might be the D (6 bases). V was shortened by 2 bases and J by 4 bases, with 12 bases between the two germline ends. The germline CDR1 and CDR2 sequences are MNHNS and SASEGT. This CDR3 has 15 residues. CDR3 in DNA: TGTGCCAGCAGTGAAAATGTAGGGGGTTACAATGAGCAGTTCTTC. Translation: CASSENVGGYNEQFF.

This clone occurred once. The chain recombines TRBV19 with TRBJ2-3; D is possibly TRBD2 (6 bases). Germline V gene data show CDR1 as LNHDA and CDR2 as SQIVND (reference sequence). Trimming cost V 5 bases and J 6 bases, with 12 bases left between them. The CDR3 totals 13 residues. CDR3 residues: CASSWRDEDTQYF. CDR3 coding DNA: TGTGCCAGTAGTTGGAGGGATGAGGATACGCAGTATTTT.

V gene TRBV2 combines with J gene TRBJ2-7, with 10 bases identical to TRBD2. CDR1 SNHLY and CDR2 FYNNEI come from the germline V gene. The CDR3 extends over 15 amino acids. Trimming removed 6 bases from V and 4 bases from J; junction bases left unmatched: 9. The CDR3 spells CASRAASGSRYEQYF. The CDR3 nucleotides read TGTGCCAGCAGAGCAGCTAGCGGGAGTCGTTACGAGCAGTACTTC.

The gene calls are TRBV10-1 and TRBJ2-2; 8 bases are shared with TRBD2. V lost 8 bases, J lost 3 bases, and 8 bases stayed unmatched. The germline V gene has CDR1 WNHNN and CDR2 SYGVQD (reference sequence). The CDR3 loop spans 15 amino acids. Written as DNA, the CDR3 is TGCGCCAGCGGGCCTCGAGCGGGAGACACCGGGGAGCTGTTTTTT. Protein product: CASGPRAGDTGELFF.

This rearrangement joins TRBV2 to TRBJ2-2; 12 positions agree with TRBD2. Unmatched junction bases numbered 15, after V lost 9 bases and J lost 1 base. CDR1 and CDR2 from the germline V gene are SNHLY and FYNNEI. The CDR3 is made up of 19 amino acids. As DNA, the CDR3 is TGTGCCAGTAAAAGGCTAGCGGGAGGGGCCAATATGAACACCGGGGAGCTGTTTTTT. It encodes CASKRLAGGANMNTGELFF.

The chain recombines TRBV11-3 with TRBJ2-1; 10 positions agree with TRBD2. The CDR3 loop spans 17 amino acids. Germline CDR1 and CDR2: SGHNT and YENEEA. V lost 5 bases, J lost 5 bases, and 12 bases stayed unmatched. CDR3 residues: CASSLTKTSGLNNEQFF. CDR3 bases: TGTGCCAGCAGCCTTACTAAGACTAGCGGGCTCAACAATGAGCAGTTCTTC.